These 29 T cell receptor beta chains were all obtained from the same sample, sequenced in a study of blood T cell repertoires in COVID-19. Data came from immunoSEQ multiplex PCR; TCRdb stores just in-frame clones and leaves some out. The top ten hold around 14% of the sample, which has 30,000 to 35,000 clones, approximately 88% seen once. The sequenced material came from peripheral blood. Every receptor here comes from a man in his sixties with active COVID-19.

The chain couples TRBV7-8 to TRBJ2-5; 8 nucleotides align to TRBD1. V lost 0 bases and J lost 5; bases outside the gene matches: 14. CDR3 size: 18 residues. From germline, CDR1 is SGHVS and CDR2 FQNEAQ. CDR3 sequence: CASSLAPLTDRVSETQYF. CDR3 DNA: TGTGCCAGCAGCTTAGCGCCTTTAACGGACAGGGTATCGGAGACCCAGTACTTC.

The chain links TRBV18 to TRBJ1-2; 7 bases agree with TRBD1. Germline values: CDR1 KGHSH, CDR2 LQKENI. The CDR3 has 15 amino acids. The V segment lost 3 bases and the J segment 0 bases; nucleotides outside the gene matches: 4. The CDR3 is CASSPPGQTNYGYTF. CDR3 in DNA: TGTGCCAGCTCACCCCCGGGACAGACTAACTATGGCTACACCTTC.

The chain recombines TRBV6-6 with TRBJ2-1; 12 bases match TRBD2. Germline assignment: CDR1 MNHNY and CDR2 SVGAGI (reference sequence). The CDR3 extends over 13 amino acids. The V gene end was trimmed by 10 bases and the J gene end by 7 bases; junction bases not matched to a gene: 5. The CDR3 DNA reads TGTGCCACCCTAGCGGGAGGGCCAAATGAGCAGTTCTTC. Encoded protein: CATLAGGPNEQFF.

The count of this clone is one. The rearrangement uses TRBV11-3 and TRBJ2-1; weak D call: TRBD2 (6 bases). The CDR3 runs to 13 residues. V was shortened by 5 bases and J by 5 bases, with 10 bases between the two germline ends. Germline values: CDR1 SGHNT, CDR2 YENEEA. In nucleotides, the CDR3 is TGTGCCAGCAGCACGGGAGACCACAATGAGCAGTTCTTC. This encodes CASSTGDHNEQFF.

This clone is labeled medium-sized (0.01 to 0.1%). This chain joins TRBV10-3 and TRBJ2-7; D might be TRBD1 (6 bases). V lost 3 bases, J lost 4 bases, and 16 bases lay in between. Germline V lookup: CDR1 ENHRY, CDR2 SYGVKD. CDR3 length: 15 amino acids. Here the CDR3 DNA reads TGTGCCATCAGTGATTTTGTGGGGGCCGGGTACGAGCAGTACTTC. Its protein is CAISDFVGAGYEQYF.

V gene TRBV13 combines with J gene TRBJ2-7, with 9 bases that match TRBD2. The CDR3 loop spans 20 amino acids. CDR1 and CDR2 from the germline V gene are PRHDT and FYEKMQ (reference sequence). Losses at the gene ends were 4 bases for V and 3 bases for J; bases not matched to a gene: 22. In DNA form, the CDR3 reads TGTGCCAGCAGCTCCCGAGGGCGGCTAGCGGGGTTCGGCCCCCACTACGAGCAGTACTTC. Protein product: CASSSRGRLAGFGPHYEQYF.

The chain links TRBV27 to TRBJ2-3; 16 positions match TRBD2. V gave up 10 bases and J gave up 6 bases; unmatched junction bases: 16. Germline V gene sequence: CDR1 MNHEY, CDR2 SMNVEV (reference sequence). This CDR3 has 18 amino acids. CDR3 loop: CATTGLAGGRVFLDTQYF. For the CDR3, the DNA is TGTGCCACCACGGGACTAGCGGGAGGGCGGGTCTTTCTGGATACGCAGTATTTT.

J is TRBJ1-2 and V is TRBV4-2; perhaps TRBD1 as D (6 bases). V was shortened by 3 bases and J by 6 bases, with 8 bases between the two germline ends. The germline V gene encodes CDR1 LGHNA and CDR2 YNFKEQ. This CDR3 is 12 amino acids long. The DNA for the CDR3 is TGTGCCAGCAGCCACAACAGGGATGGCTACACCTTC. This encodes CASSHNRDGYTF.

The chain uses TRBV29-1 and TRBJ2-4, with 12 bases identical to TRBD1. With V trimmed by 6 bases and J by 9 bases, 21 bases remained unmatched. CDR1 and CDR2 from the germline V gene are SQVTM and ANQGSEA. The CDR3 extends over 18 amino acids. CDR3 nucleotide sequence: TGCAGCGTCGGGGCGGGACAGGGGGCCCACACTAAAAGGGGCATTCAGTACTTC. Its translation is CSVGAGQGAHTKRGIQYF. The full variable domain, rest sourced from reference TRBV29-1 and TRBJ2-4, is SAVISQKPSRDICQRGTSLTIQCQVDSQVTMMFWYRQQPGQSLTLIATANQGSEATYESGFVIDKFPISRPNLTFSTLTVSNMSPEDSSIYLCSVGAGQGAHTKRGIQYFGAGTRLSVL.

V is TRBV5-8 and J is TRBJ1-1, with 7 bases fitting TRBD1. V lost 4 bases and J lost 1; bases outside the gene matches: 4. The CDR3 has 14 residues. The germline V gene encodes CDR1 SGHTS and CDR2 YDEGEE. CDR3 loop: CASSVRDRNTEAFF. CDR3 bases: TGTGCCAGCAGCGTTCGGGACAGGAACACTGAAGCTTTCTTT.

This clone is a singleton in its sample. The V gene is TRBV3-1 (or the pseudogene TRBV3-2), the J gene TRBJ1-2; 8 bases are shared with TRBD1. There are 15 residues in the CDR3. Germline V gives CDR1 LGHDT, CDR2 YNNKEL (reference sequence). V shed 3 bases and J 7 bases; nucleotides not matched to a gene: 10. This CDR3 is CASSQRQGPSVGYTF. CDR3 in DNA: TGTGCCAGCAGCCAGAGACAGGGGCCTAGCGTTGGCTACACCTTC.

This chain uses TRBV12-2 with TRBJ2-5; the table's D call of TRBD2 was not tested on the DNA. TRBV12-2 is a pseudogene segment. There are 19 residues in the CDR3. The CDR3 loop is CASRSWKGLAEVYQETQYF. As DNA, the CDR3 is TGTGCAAGTCGCTCCTGGAAAGGACTAGCGGAAGTGTACCAAGAGACCCAGTACTTC.

The V call is TRBV6-5, the J call TRBJ2-7, with D possibly matching TRBD2 (6 bases). Germline V gives CDR1 MNHEY, CDR2 SVGAGI. The V gene lost 6 bases and the J gene lost 8 bases, with 17 bases spanning the gap. CDR3 length: 13 amino acids. The CDR3 nucleotides are TGTGCCAGCAGCCTAGACCCTGGCGGGAAGCAGTACTTC. This codes for CASSLDPGGKQYF.

The rearrangement joins TRBV7-9 to TRBJ2-5; TRBD1 is a possible D gene (5 bases). From germline, CDR1 is SEHNR and CDR2 FQNEAQ (reference sequence). This CDR3 has 15 amino acids. V lost 2 bases, J lost 0 bases, and 10 bases lay in between. In DNA, the CDR3 is TGTGCCAGCAGCTTACGAAGGGGCAACCAAGAGACCCAGTACTTC. Its translation: CASSLRRGNQETQYF. Supplemented by reference TRBV7-9 and TRBJ2-5, the full variable domain reads DTGVSQNPRHKITKRGQNVTFRCDPISEHNRLYWYRQTLGQGPEFLTYFQNEAQLEKSRLLSDRFSAERPKGSFSTLEIQRTEQGDSAMYLCASSLRRGNQETQYFGPGTRLLVL.

The chain is built from TRBV18 and TRBJ2-1; TRBD2 matches at 15 bases. Germline trimming cut 3 bases from V and 4 bases from J; bases unmatched to any gene: 4. From germline, CDR1 is KGHSH and CDR2 LQKENI. CDR3 length: 17 amino acids. Written as DNA, the CDR3 is TGTGCCAGCTCACCCCTGGGACTAGCGGGAGGTTACAATGAGCAGTTCTTC. It encodes CASSPLGLAGGYNEQFF.

The chain employs TRBV6-4 and TRBJ2-2; tentative D call: TRBD2 (7 bases). The germline gives CDR1 MRHNA, CDR2 SNTAGT. CDR3 length: 18 residues. V was trimmed by 4 bases and J by 4 bases, leaving 22 bases between them. In nucleotides, the CDR3 is TGTGCCAGCAGTGCACTCCCTAGCGGAACCAGGGGCACCGGGGAGCTGTTTTTT. Its protein product is CASSALPSGTRGTGELFF.

The chain carries TRBV28 and TRBJ2-7; 11 nucleotides match TRBD1. The CDR3 extends over 16 amino acids. Germline-derived CDR1 and CDR2 are MDHEN and SYDVKM. J was trimmed by 5 bases and V by 7 bases; bases with no gene match: 13. CDR3 in amino acids: CASTAQPGQGVNEQYF. The CDR3 coding sequence is TGTGCCAGCACCGCCCAGCCGGGACAGGGGGTCAACGAGCAGTACTTC.

This clone was recorded only once. The chain joins TRBV10-3 to TRBJ2-1; 7 bases map to TRBD1. From germline, CDR1 is ENHRY and CDR2 SYGVKD. The CDR3 sequence is 17 residues long. Trimming took 3 bases from V and 7 from J; bases not matched to a gene: 15. CDR3 sequence: CAISDEGTGDRGNEQFF. In DNA form, the CDR3 reads TGTGCCATCAGTGACGAAGGAACAGGGGATCGGGGAAATGAGCAGTTCTTC.

The chain couples TRBV20-1 to TRBJ1-2; 8 bases fit TRBD1. The V gene's germline CDR1 is DFQATT and CDR2 SNEGSKA (reference sequence). The ends lost 6 bases at V and 8 bases at J; junction bases unmatched: 2. CDR3 size: 10 residues. CDR3 residues: CSADREGYTF. The DNA of the CDR3 is TGCAGTGCGGACAGGGAAGGCTACACCTTC.

The chain couples TRBV5-4 to TRBJ2-7; TRBD2 matches 16 bases. Looked up from germline, CDR1 is SGHNT and CDR2 is YYREEE (reference sequence). This CDR3 has 16 residues. Trimming took 4 bases from V and 6 from J; bases not matched to a gene: 7. The CDR3 DNA sequence: TGTGCCAGCAGCGGCGAGGGACTAGCGGGAGGGGGCGAGCAGTACTTC. Protein sequence: CASSGEGLAGGGEQYF.

This chain connects TRBV4-1 to TRBJ2-7; D call uncertain. Between the trimmed V and J ends, which lost 0 bases and 4 bases, there was a span of 13 bases. Germline V gene data show CDR1 as MGHRA and CDR2 as YSYEKL. CDR3 length: 15 residues. In nucleotides, the CDR3 is TGCGCCAGCAGCCAAGATAGGAACAGTTATTACGAGCAGTACTTC. Translation gives CASSQDRNSYYEQYF.

The J gene is TRBJ1-3, the V gene TRBV19; the D is unclear. Germline V gene sequence: CDR1 LNHDA, CDR2 SQIVND (reference sequence). V was pared by 6 bases and J by 0 bases, with 9 bases between. The CDR3 sequence is 14 residues long. The CDR3: CASRGLISGNTIYF. CDR3 bases: TGTGCCAGTAGAGGACTGATCTCTGGAAACACCATATATTTT.

This clone was found once. The chain links TRBV29-1 to TRBJ1-1, with D possibly matching TRBD1 (5 bases). Germline-derived CDR1 and CDR2 are SQVTM and ANQGSEA. This CDR3 contains 14 residues. Trimming removed 3 bases at V and 11 bases at J, with 22 bases between. DNA for the CDR3: TGCAGCGTTGACGGGCGAGGCAGGGACTTTTCGGCTTTCTTT. It specifies CSVDGRGRDFSAFF.

The V gene is TRBV9, the J gene TRBJ2-7; 11 nucleotides agree with TRBD2. The CDR3 contains 17 residues. The V and J ends lost 3 bases and 4 bases, in that order; junction bases with no gene match: 12. CDR1 is SGDLS, CDR2 YYNGEE, per germline. CDR3 nucleotide sequence: TGTGCCAGCAGCGATGGACTAGCGGGCCGAGGGGGGTACGAGCAGTACTTC. Its protein is CASSDGLAGRGGYEQYF. Filled out from reference TRBV9 and TRBJ2-7, the complete variable domain reads DSGVTQTPKHLITATGQRVTLRCSPRSGDLSVYWYQQSLDQGLQFLIQYYNGEERAKGNILERFSAQQFPDLHSELNLSSLELGDSALYFCASSDGLAGRGGYEQYFGPGTRLTVT.

The J gene is TRBJ1-5, the V gene TRBV30; 9 bases agree with TRBD1. J gave up 6 bases and V 1 base, and 7 bases lay outside the gene matches. Looked up from germline, CDR1 is GTSNPN and CDR2 is SVGIG (reference sequence). The CDR3 is made up of 15 amino acids. CDR3 sequence: CAWSEGQGRSQPQHF. CDR3 DNA sequence: TGTGCCTGGAGTGAGGGACAGGGAAGAAGTCAGCCCCAGCATTTT.

This clone was found a few times. V is TRBV4-1 and J is TRBJ2-7; no reliable D call. V shed 3 bases and J shed 2 bases, with 8 bases lying between them. The germline gives CDR1 MGHRA, CDR2 YSYEKL. The CDR3 has 13 amino acids. The CDR3 nucleotides read TGCGCCAGCAGCCAGTGGAGAGCCTACGAGCAGTACTTC. The encoded protein is CASSQWRAYEQYF.

The rearrangement uses TRBV4-1 and TRBJ1-2; tentative D call: TRBD1 (6 bases). The CDR3 runs 17 residues. CDR1 is MGHRA and CDR2 is YSYEKL in the germline V gene. The V and J ends lost 0 bases and 3 bases respectively, with 17 bases between them. CDR3 DNA sequence: TGCGCCAGCAGCCAAGATCTCGGACAGCGACACTACTATGGCTACACCTTC. Encoded protein: CASSQDLGQRHYYGYTF.

The V gene is TRBV19, the J gene TRBJ1-2; no clear D. CDR3 length: 11 residues. Germline V CDR1 and CDR2: LNHDA, SQIVND (reference sequence). Trimming removed 6 bases at V and 8 bases at J, with 10 bases between. The chain's CDR3 is CASRGVMGYTF. CDR3 DNA sequence: TGTGCCAGTAGGGGAGTAATGGGCTACACCTTC.

In this sample, this clone turned up a few times. The chain uses TRBV7-2 and TRBJ2-5; maybe TRBD1 (5 bases). Germline V lookup: CDR1 SGHTA, CDR2 FQGNSA. Trimming took 0 bases from V and 5 from J, leaving 10 bases between them. This CDR3 contains 14 residues. The CDR3 DNA is TGTGCCAGCAGCTTAGCAGGGGCGAGGGAGACCCAGTACTTC. Amino acids: CASSLAGARETQYF. The full variable domain, in which reference TRBV7-2 and TRBJ2-5 provide the parts outside the CDR3, is GAGVSQSPSNKVTEKGKDVELRCDPISGHTALYWYRQSLGQGLEFLIYFQGNSAPDKSGLPSDRFSAERTGGSVSTLTIQRTQQEDSAVYLCASSLAGARETQYFGPGTRLLVL.